The clone carrying this TCR beta chain has ten or more counts. Using its own MiXCR run on the RACE reads, TCRdb lists one record per CDR3 protein. This table holds roughly 43,000 distinct CDR3 sequences, approximately 4% found once. As for time point: healthy volunteer bleed at 6 weeks. The total RNA was obtained from whole blood that was not fractionated. This record belongs to a study of human T cells and chemical hapten exposure. Germline assignment: CDR1 MNHEY and CDR2 SVGAGI. The CDR3 has 16 amino acids. After removal of 2 bases from V and 5 bases from J, the junction contained 6 bases not matched to a gene.

Sequenced input: whole blood. The TCR was taken from a human donor in good health. Some clones in this sample may be carry-over from other donors' samples. The chain carries TRBV6-5 and TRBJ1-6, with TRBD1 identical over 7 bases. The CDR3 coding sequence is TGTGCCAGCAGTTACCACCTGACAGGGAATAATTCACCCCTCCACTTT. It encodes CASSYHLTGNNSPLHF.